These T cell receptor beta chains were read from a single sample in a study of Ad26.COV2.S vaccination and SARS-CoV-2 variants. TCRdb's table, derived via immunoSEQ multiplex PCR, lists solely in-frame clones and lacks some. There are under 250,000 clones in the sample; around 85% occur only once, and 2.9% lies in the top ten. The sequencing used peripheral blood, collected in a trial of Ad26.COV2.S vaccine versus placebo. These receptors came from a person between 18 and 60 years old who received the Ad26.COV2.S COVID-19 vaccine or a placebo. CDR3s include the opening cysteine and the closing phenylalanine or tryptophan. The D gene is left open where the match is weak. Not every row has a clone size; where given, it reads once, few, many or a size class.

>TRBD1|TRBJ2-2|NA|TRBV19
TGTGCCAGTAGTTCTCGGACAGGGGGAGGGACCGGGGAGCTGTTTTTT
CASSSRTGGGTGELFF
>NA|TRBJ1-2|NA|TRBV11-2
TGTGCCAGCAGCTCCATCCGTAGGAGCTATGGCTACACCTTC
CASSSIRRSYGYTF
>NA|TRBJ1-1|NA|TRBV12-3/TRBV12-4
TGTGCCAGCACCCCAAGTGGGGGATCTGAAGCTTTCTTT
CASTPSGGSEAFF
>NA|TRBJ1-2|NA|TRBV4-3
TGCGCCAGCAGCCATGCCGAAGGGGCGGCCTATGGCTACACCTTC
CASSHAEGAAYGYTF
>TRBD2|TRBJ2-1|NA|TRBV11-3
TGTGCCAGCAGCTTAGATCGTACCAGCGGGAGATGGGATGAGCAGTTCTTC
CASSLDRTSGRWDEQFF
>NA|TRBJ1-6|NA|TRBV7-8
TGTGCCAGCAGCTTGAAAGGGGTTAATTCACCCCTCCACTTT
CASSLKGVNSPLHF
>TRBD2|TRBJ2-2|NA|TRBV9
TGTGCCAGCAGCGTAGTCGCTAGCGGGGGAGGTACCGGGGAGCTGTTTTTT
CASSVVASGGGTGELFF
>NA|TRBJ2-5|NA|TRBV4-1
TGCGCCAGCAGCCAAGTAATGATACTTGGAGAGACCCAGTACTTC
CASSQVMILGETQYF
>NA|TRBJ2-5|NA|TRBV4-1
TGCGCCAGCAGCCAGGGCCGGGCTCCGGGGGAGACCCAGTACTTC
CASSQGRAPGETQYF
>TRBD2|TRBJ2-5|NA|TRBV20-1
TGCAGTGGGACTAGCGGAACGACCCAGTACTTC
CSGTSGTTQYF
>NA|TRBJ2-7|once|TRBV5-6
TGTGCCAGCAGAAGAAGAGGTAACTCCTACGAGCAGTACTTC
CASRRRGNSYEQYF
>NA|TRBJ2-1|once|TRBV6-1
TGTGCCAGCAGTGAAGCAGCGGACCTTGATGAGCAGTTCTTC
CASSEAADLDEQFF
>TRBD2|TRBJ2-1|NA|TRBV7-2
TGTGCCAGCAGCCTTTCGGGGGGGTCCTACAATGAGCAGTTCTTC
CASSLSGGSYNEQFF
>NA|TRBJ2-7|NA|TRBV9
TGTGCCAGCAGCGTAGGCCCACTCTACGAGCAGTACTTC
CASSVGPLYEQYF
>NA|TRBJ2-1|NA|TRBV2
TGTGCCAGGGCTTACGCGGGGGCTCTTGAGAATGAGCAGTTCTTC
CARAYAGALENEQFF
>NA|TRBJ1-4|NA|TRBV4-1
TGCGCCAGCAGACGCTTAGACCGACCTTTATGGGAAAAACTGTTTTTT
CASRRLDRPLWEKLFF
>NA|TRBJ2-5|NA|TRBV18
TGTGCCAGCTCACCCCTCAGGGGTTGGGAGACCCAGTACTTC
CASSPLRGWETQYF
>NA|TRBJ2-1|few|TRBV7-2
TGTGCCAGCACCCCAGGGGGGAGTGCGGTCGGTGAGCAGTTCTTC
CASTPGGSAVGEQFF
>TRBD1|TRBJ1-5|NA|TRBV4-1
TGCGCCAGCAGCCATCACACAGGGGGCGGGCAGCCCCAGCATTTT
CASSHHTGGGQPQHF